One sample yielded the 11 T cell receptor beta chains listed below, sequenced in a study of T-cell memory formation after mild COVID-19. TCRdb ran MiXCR on the 5' RACE reads and lists one entry per CDR3 protein. The table has about 270,000 distinct CDR3 sequences, 15% to 20% seen once. Material for sequencing was PBMCs or a T cell subset sorted from them (not recorded which). The source of these receptors is a man younger than 30 who had mild COVID-19 (a few samples of this study predate the infection). Cell type and time point are not known.

This clonotype was found a few times. The chain employs TRBV4-3 and TRBJ2-3, with D perhaps TRBD1 (6 bases). V gave up 1 base and J gave up 5 bases, with 16 bases separating them. Germline CDR1 and CDR2: LGHNA and YSLEER. The CDR3 extends over 16 amino acids. The DNA of the CDR3 is TGCGCCAGCAGCCAAGCGCTACAGGGTGAAGAAGATACGCAGTATTTT. Its protein is CASSQALQGEEDTQYF.

V and J are TRBV7-2 and TRBJ2-2, with TRBD2 as a possible D gene (6 bases). The CDR3 is 14 amino acids. Germline V gives CDR1 SGHTA, CDR2 FQGNSA. Trimming stripped 5 bases from V and 3 bases from J, with 10 bases between. The CDR3 bases are TGTGCCAGCAGCCCAGCGGGTTACACCGGGGAGCTGTTTTTT. It is translated as CASSPAGYTGELFF.

The chain links TRBV5-1 to TRBJ2-7; 7 positions agree with TRBD2. Per the germline V gene, CDR1 is SGHRS and CDR2 is YFSETQ. CDR3 size: 17 residues. Trimming cost V 0 bases and J 1 base; bases outside gene matches: 10. In DNA, the CDR3 is TGCGCCAGCAGCTTGGTAATAGCGGGCCTACCTTCCTACGAGCAGTACGTC. The encoded protein is CASSLVIAGLPSYEQYV.

This chain connects TRBV5-1 to TRBJ2-7, with D uncertain. Germline V gene sequence: CDR1 SGHRS, CDR2 YFSETQ. Trimming took off 4 bases at V and 3 bases at J, with 14 bases between the two ends. This CDR3 comprises 14 residues. The CDR3, as DNA: TGCGCCAGCAGCCCCCGGGCCGTCTACTACGAGCAGTACTTC. It codes for CASSPRAVYYEQYF.

This sequence joins TRBV6-4 and TRBJ2-1; D may match TRBD1 or TRBD2 (6 bases each). The CDR3 extends over 15 amino acids. Germline-derived CDR1 and CDR2 are MRHNA and SNTAGT. V lost 6 bases, J lost 5 bases, and 17 bases lay in between. CDR3 sequence: CASSESEGGNNEQFF. The CDR3 bases are TGTGCCAGCAGCGAATCGGAGGGGGGCAACAATGAGCAGTTCTTC.

This clonotype has ten or more counts. The genes are TRBV12-3 or TRBV12-4 and TRBJ2-3; TRBD2 aligns across 9 bases. The CDR3 consists of 17 residues. The junction had 15 bases not matched to a gene; V was cut back by 6 bases and J by 5 bases. The CDR3 here is CASRPGLAGIRKDTQYF. CDR3 sequence (DNA): TGTGCCAGCAGACCAGGGCTAGCGGGGATCCGGAAAGATACGCAGTATTTT.

V is TRBV5-6 and J is TRBJ1-5; D not certain. The CDR3 contains 16 residues. In germline, CDR1 is SGHDT, CDR2 YYEEEE. V lost 1 base, J lost 0 bases, and 11 bases lay in between. The CDR3 bases are TGTGCCAGCAGCTTGTGGGCAGCCTTTAGCAATCAGCCCCAGCATTTT. Residues: CASSLWAAFSNQPQHF.

V and J are TRBV28 and TRBJ1-4; TRBD1 aligns across 9 bases. CDR3 length equals 17 residues. V trimming: 5 bases; J trimming: 4 bases; junction bases outside the gene matches: 11. Germline V gene data show CDR1 as MDHEN and CDR2 as SYDVKM. CDR3 nucleotide sequence: TGTGCCAGCAGTACATGGCGGACAGGGGCGGATAATGAAAAACTGTTTTTT. The encoded protein is CASSTWRTGADNEKLFF.

V gene TRBV12-3 or TRBV12-4 combines with J gene TRBJ2-1, with D perhaps matching TRBD1 (5 bases). The CDR3 is 10 residues long. The V end was cut by 5 bases, the J end by 9 bases, with 5 bases between. CDR3 DNA: TGTGCCAGCAGTCAGGGTGAGCAGTTCTTC. Its translation is CASSQGEQFF.

The chain is built from TRBV5-1 and TRBJ1-2, with TRBD1 matching 7 bases. This CDR3 spans 15 amino acids. Germline assignment: CDR1 SGHRS and CDR2 YFSETQ. The V segment lost 4 bases and the J segment 4 bases; nucleotides outside the gene matches: 10. Written as DNA, the CDR3 is TGCGCCAGCAGCCTTGGACAGGAGAGGCCCTATGGCTACACCTTC. Its translation: CASSLGQERPYGYTF. Full variable domain (missing parts from reference TRBV5-1 and TRBJ1-2): KAGVTQTPRYLIKTRGQQVTLSCSPISGHRSVSWYQQTPGQGLQFLFEYFSETQRNKGNFPGRFSGRQFSNSRSEMNVSTLELGDSALYLCASSLGQERPYGYTFGSGTRLTVV.

The chain links TRBV10-3 to TRBJ2-1; 10 nucleotides align to TRBD2. Germline V gene lookup returns CDR1 ENHRY and CDR2 SYGVKD. Trimming cost V 4 bases and J 12 bases; bases outside gene matches: 9. The CDR3 has 14 amino acids. The DNA for the CDR3 is TGTGCCATCAGTGGTCTAGCGGGGGCCCCAGGGCAGTTCTTC. It codes for CAISGLAGAPGQFF.